This T cell receptor beta chain was identified in a study of shared clonotypes between healthy human individuals. Only in-frame clones appear in the TCRdb table, and some are missing; sequencing was by immunoSEQ multiplex PCR. The repertoire holds approximately 2.3 million clones, with roughly 93% as singletons. The study enrolled healthy HIV-negative adults without recent acute infections or vaccinations as donors. The CDR3 consists of 18 residues. The chain joins TRBV21-1 to TRBJ2-7; TRBD2, the table's D call, was not compared with the DNA. TRBV21-1 is termed a pseudogene. The TCR originated in a man between 18 and 35 years old in good health. Some clones in this sample may be carry-over from other donors' samples. The sequencing sample was made of naive CD4+ T cells from PBMCs. Subset: CD45RA+ positively selected. The CDR3 DNA is TGTGCCAGCAGCAAAAACCCCTCGCAGGGTAGCGGGAGGCACGAGCAGTACTTC. This encodes CASSKNPSQGSGRHEQYF.